This entry describes one T cell receptor beta chain. Its target is not known. PCR involved 60 Vbeta and 13 Jbeta primers. Assay: immunoSEQ multiplex PCR; the TCRdb copy retains only in-frame clones and omits some. The data contain around 170,000 clones, about four fifths of them seen just once; the ten biggest clones take up under 2%. J lost 16 bases, V lost 5 bases, and 12 bases had no gene match. The germline V gene has CDR1 SGHTA and CDR2 FQGNSA. This CDR3 is built from 13 residues. This specimen comes from a study of cytomegalovirus exposure and HLA in healthy donors. As for the study in general: Roughly 80 million unique TCRs from HLA-typed donors made up an early data release.

Overall study results and limits: In an earlier analysis, most TCR beta V segments were productive about 87% or about 30% of the time. Associated with cytomegalovirus, according to the listing, were about 160 TCR beta chains.

This TCR was recovered from a woman in her 30s in good health and CMV-seronegative. This chain connects TRBV7-2 to TRBJ2-1; 9 bases map to TRBD1. Sequencing input: PBMCs. CDR3: CASSPAPGQGGFF. In nucleotides, the CDR3 is TGTGCCAGCAGCCCCGCGCCGGGACAGGGCGGATTCTTC. Combining the CDR3 with reference TRBV7-2 and TRBJ2-1 gives the whole variable domain GAGVSQSPSNKVTEKGKDVELRCDPISGHTALYWYRQSLGQGLEFLIYFQGNSAPDKSGLPSDRFSAERTGGSVSTLTIQRTQQEDSAVYLCASSPAPGQGGFFGPGTRLTVL.